Included here is one T cell receptor beta chain sequence, with context. Its target is not known. Library preparation (for TCRbeta) was performed with unique molecular identifiers. TCRdb ran MiXCR on the PCR reads and lists one entry per CDR3 protein. This table has almost 600,000 distinct CDR3 sequences, 25% to 30% appearing once. This sample is part of a study of T-cell reconstitution after alpha-beta-depleted transplantation in children. General observations from the study: The high TCRbeta diversity at day 60 in some patients came from surviving recipient T cells and thymic progenitors. Newly produced T cells mostly provided counts and TCRbeta diversity after one year, as hyperexpanded clones declined.

This specimen consisted of PBMCs, obtained before TCRalphabeta/CD19-depleted stem cell transplant. This TCR derives from a boy younger than two with Wiskott-Aldrich syndrome, due to receive a stem cell transplant.

The CDR3 nucleotides are TGTGCCAGCAGCCAGGGGACGGATCGCGGGAGGGGGAAGGACAATGAGCAGTTCTTC. Translating it yields CASSQGTDRGRGKDNEQFF. The chain links TRBV4-2 to TRBJ2-1; 9 nucleotides agree with TRBD2. The CDR3 spans 19 residues. Per the germline V gene, CDR1 is LGHNA and CDR2 is YNFKEQ. J gave up 5 bases and V 3 bases, and 17 bases lay outside the gene matches.